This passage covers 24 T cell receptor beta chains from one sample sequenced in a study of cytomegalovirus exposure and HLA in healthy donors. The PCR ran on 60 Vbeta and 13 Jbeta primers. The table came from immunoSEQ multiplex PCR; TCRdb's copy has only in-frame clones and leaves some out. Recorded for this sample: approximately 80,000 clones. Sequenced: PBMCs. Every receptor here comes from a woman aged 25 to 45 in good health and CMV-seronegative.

The CDR3 is CAWRGHGGGVNEQFF. Written as DNA, the CDR3 is TGTGCCTGGAGGGGACACGGCGGGGGGGTCAATGAGCAGTTCTTC. The rearrangement links TRBV30 to TRBJ2-1, with TRBD2 matching over 9 bases. The CDR3 loop spans 15 amino acids. With 3 bases clipped from V and 6 bases from J, the junction kept 9 bases outside the gene matches. CDR1 GTSNPN and CDR2 SVGIG come from the germline V gene (reference sequence).

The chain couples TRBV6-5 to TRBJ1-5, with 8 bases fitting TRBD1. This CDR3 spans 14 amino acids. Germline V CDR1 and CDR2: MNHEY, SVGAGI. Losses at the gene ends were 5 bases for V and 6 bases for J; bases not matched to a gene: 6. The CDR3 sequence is CASSARTGFQPQHF. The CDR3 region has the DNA TGTGCCAGCAGTGCCCGGACAGGGTTTCAGCCCCAGCATTTT.

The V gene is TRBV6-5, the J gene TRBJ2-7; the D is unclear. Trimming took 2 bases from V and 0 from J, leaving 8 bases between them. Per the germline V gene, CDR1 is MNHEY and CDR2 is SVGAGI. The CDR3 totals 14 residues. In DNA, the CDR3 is TGTGCCAGCAGTTACGTACAGAGCTCCTACGAGCAGTACTTC. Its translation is CASSYVQSSYEQYF.

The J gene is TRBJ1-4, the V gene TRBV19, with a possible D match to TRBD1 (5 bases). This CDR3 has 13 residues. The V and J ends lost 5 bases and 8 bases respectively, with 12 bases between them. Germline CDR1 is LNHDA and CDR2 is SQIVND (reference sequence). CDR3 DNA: TGTGCCAGTAGTCCGGGAGGGGTCGAAAAACTGTTTTTT. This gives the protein CASSPGGVEKLFF.

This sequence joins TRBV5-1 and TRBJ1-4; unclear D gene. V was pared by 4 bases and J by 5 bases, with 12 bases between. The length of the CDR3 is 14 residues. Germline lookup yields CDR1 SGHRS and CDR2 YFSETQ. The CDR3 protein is CASSPGSANEKLFF. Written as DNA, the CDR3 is TGCGCCAGCAGCCCCGGGTCCGCAAATGAAAAACTGTTTTTT.

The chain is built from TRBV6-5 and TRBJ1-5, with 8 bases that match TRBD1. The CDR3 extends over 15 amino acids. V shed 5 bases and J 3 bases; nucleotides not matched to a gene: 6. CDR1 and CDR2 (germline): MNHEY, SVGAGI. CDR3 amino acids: CASSPGDRFNQPQHF. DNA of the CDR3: TGTGCCAGCAGTCCGGGGGACAGGTTCAATCAGCCCCAGCATTTT.

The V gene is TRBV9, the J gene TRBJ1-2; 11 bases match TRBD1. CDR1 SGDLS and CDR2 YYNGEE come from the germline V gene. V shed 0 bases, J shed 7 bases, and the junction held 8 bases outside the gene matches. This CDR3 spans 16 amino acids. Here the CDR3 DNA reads TGTGCCAGCAGCGTAGCTCCGACGGACAGGGGGCTTGGCTACACCTTC. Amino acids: CASSVAPTDRGLGYTF.

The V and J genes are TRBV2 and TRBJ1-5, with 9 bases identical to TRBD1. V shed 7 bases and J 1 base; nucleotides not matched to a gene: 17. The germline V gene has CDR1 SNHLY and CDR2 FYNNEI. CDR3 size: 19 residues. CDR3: CASTGAGGQGIRSNQPQHF. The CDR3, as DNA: TGTGCCAGCACAGGGGCTGGCGGACAGGGGATTAGGAGCAATCAGCCCCAGCATTTT.

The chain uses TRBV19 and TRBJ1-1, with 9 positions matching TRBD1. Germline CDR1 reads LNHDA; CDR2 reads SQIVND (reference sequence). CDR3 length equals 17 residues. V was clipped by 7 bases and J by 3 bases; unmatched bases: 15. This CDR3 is CASISGQGLGQHTEAFF. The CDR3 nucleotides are TGTGCCAGTATATCGGGACAGGGTCTGGGGCAACACACTGAAGCTTTCTTT.

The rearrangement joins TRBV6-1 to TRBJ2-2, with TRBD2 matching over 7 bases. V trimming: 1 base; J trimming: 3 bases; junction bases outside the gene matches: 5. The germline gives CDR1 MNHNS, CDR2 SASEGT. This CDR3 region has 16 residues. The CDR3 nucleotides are TGTGCCAGCAGTGAAGGCCCAGCGGGATACACCGGGGAGCTGTTTTTT. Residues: CASSEGPAGYTGELFF.

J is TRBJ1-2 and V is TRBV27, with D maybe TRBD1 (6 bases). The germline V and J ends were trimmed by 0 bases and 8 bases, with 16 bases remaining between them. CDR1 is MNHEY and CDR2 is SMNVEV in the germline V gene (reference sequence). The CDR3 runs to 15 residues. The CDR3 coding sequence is TGTGCCAGCAGTTTATCGACGACAGGAGCTGGAGGCTACACCTTC. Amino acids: CASSLSTTGAGGYTF.

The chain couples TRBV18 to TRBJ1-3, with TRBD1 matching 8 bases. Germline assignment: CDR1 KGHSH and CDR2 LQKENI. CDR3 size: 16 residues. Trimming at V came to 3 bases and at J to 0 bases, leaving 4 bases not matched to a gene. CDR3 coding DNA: TGTGCCAGCTCACCCCGGGACAGGAGCTCTGGAAACACCATATATTTT. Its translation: CASSPRDRSSGNTIYF.

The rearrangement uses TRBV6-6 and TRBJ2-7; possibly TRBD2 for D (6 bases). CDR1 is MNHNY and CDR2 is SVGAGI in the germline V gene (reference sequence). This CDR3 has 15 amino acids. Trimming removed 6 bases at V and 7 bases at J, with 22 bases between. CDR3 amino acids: CASSSFGGTDSEQYF. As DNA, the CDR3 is TGTGCCAGCAGCTCCTTTGGCGGGACTGACTCGGAGCAGTACTTC.

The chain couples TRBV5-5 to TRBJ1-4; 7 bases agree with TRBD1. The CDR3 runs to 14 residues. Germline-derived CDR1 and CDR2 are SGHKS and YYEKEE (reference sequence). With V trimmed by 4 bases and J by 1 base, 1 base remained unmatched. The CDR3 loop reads CASSPGGTNEKLFF. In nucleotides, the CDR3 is TGTGCCAGCAGCCCAGGGGGAACTAATGAAAAACTGTTTTTT. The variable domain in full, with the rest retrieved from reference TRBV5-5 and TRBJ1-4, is DAGVTQSPTHLIKTRGQQVTLRCSPISGHKSVSWYQQVLGQGPQFIFQYYEKEERGRGNFPDRFSARQFPNYSSELNVNALLLGDSALYLCASSPGGTNEKLFFGSGTQLSVL.

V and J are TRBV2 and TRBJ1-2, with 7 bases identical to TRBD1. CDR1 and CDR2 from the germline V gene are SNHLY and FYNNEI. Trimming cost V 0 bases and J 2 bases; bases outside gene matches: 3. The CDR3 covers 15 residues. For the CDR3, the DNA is TGTGCCAGCAGTGAAGCCCCAGGGGGGAACTATGGCTACACCTTC. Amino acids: CASSEAPGGNYGYTF.

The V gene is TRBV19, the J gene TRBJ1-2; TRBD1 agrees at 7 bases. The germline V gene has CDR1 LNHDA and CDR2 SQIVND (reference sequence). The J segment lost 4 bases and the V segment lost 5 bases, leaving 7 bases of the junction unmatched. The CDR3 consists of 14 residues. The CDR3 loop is CASSPGQASYGYTF. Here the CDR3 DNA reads TGTGCCAGTAGTCCCGGACAGGCTAGCTATGGCTACACCTTC. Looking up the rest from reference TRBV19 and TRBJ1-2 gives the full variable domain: DGGITQSPKYLFRKEGQNVTLSCEQNLNHDAMYWYRQDPGQGLRLIYYSQIVNDFQKGDIAEGYSVSREKKESFPLTVTSAQKNPTAFYLCASSPGQASYGYTFGSGTRLTVV.

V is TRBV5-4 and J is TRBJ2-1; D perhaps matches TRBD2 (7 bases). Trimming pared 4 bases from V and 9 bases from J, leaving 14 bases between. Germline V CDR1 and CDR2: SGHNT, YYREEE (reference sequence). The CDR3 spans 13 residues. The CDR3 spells CASSIGGAGEQFF. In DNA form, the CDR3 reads TGTGCCAGCAGCATTGGGGGGGCCGGTGAGCAGTTCTTC.

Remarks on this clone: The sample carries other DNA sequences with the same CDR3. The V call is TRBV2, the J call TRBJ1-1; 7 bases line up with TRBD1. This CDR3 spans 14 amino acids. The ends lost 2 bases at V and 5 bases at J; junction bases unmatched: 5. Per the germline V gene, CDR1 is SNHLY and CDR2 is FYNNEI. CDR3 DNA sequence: TGTGCCAGCAGTGAAACTGCAGGGGGAACTGAAGCTTTCTTT. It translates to CASSETAGGTEAFF.

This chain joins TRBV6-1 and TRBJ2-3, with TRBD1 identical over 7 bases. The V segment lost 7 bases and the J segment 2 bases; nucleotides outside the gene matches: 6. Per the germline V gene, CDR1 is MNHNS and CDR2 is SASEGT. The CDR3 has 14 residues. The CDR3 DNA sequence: TGTGCCAGCACTCAGGGGGAGTACACAGATACGCAGTATTTT. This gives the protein CASTQGEYTDTQYF.

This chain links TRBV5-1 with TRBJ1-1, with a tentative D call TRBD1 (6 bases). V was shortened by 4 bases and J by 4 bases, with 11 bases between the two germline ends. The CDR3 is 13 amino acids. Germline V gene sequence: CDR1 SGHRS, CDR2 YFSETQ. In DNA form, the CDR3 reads TGCGCCAGCAGCCGCGAAGGGGGCACTGAAGCTTTCTTT. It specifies CASSREGGTEAFF.

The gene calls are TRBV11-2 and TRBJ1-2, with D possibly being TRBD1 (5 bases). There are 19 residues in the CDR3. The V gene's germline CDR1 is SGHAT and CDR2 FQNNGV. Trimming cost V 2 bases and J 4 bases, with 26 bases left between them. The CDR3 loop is CASSLRRNSESREGYGYTF. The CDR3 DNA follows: TGTGCCAGCAGCTTAAGGAGGAACAGTGAATCCAGGGAGGGCTATGGCTACACCTTC.

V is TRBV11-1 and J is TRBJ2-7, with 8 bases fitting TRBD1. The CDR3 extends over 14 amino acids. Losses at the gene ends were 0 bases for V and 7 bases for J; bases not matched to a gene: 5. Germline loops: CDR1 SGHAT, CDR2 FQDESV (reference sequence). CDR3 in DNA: TGTGCCAGCAGCTTAGCACCAGGGGGCTATGAGCAGTACTTC. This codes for CASSLAPGGYEQYF.

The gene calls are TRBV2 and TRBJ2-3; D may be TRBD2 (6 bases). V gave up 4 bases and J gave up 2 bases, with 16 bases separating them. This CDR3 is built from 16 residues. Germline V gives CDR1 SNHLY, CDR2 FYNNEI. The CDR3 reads CASSAGTGAVTDTQYF. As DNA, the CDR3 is TGTGCCAGCAGTGCCGGGACTGGAGCTGTCACAGATACGCAGTATTTT.

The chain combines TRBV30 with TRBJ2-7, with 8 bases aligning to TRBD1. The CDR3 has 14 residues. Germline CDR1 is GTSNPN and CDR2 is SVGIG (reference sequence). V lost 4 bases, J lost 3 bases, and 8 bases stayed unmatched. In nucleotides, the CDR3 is TGTGCCTGGACCTTAGGGACAGGCGACTACGAGCAGTACTTC. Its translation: CAWTLGTGDYEQYF.